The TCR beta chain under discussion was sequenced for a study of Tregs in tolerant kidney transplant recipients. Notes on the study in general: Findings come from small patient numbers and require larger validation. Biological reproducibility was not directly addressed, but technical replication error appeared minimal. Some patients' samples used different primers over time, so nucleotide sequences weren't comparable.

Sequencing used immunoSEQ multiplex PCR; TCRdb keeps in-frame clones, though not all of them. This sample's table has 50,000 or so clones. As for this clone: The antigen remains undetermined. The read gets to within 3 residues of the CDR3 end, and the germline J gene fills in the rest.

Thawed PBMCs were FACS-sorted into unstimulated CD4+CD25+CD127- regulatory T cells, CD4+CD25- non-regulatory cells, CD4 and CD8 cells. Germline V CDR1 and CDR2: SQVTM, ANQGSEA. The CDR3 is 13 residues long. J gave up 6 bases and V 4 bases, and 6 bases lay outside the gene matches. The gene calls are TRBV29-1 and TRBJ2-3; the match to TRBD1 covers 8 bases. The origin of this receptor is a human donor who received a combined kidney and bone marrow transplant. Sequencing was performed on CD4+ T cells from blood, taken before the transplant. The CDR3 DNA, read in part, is TGCAGCGTTGTGACAGGGGTAGGGGATACG. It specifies CSVVTGVGDT. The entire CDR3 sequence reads CSVVTGVGDTQYF.